The source of this T cell receptor (beta chain) is a study of CD4 and CD8 cells across lung adenocarcinoma regions. The CDR3 runs to 13 residues. Germline CDR1 and CDR2: MGHRA and YSYEKL. With 5 bases clipped from V and 11 bases from J, the junction kept 10 bases outside the gene matches. In this sample, this clonotype turned up many times. Being one base from a much bigger clone, this may be a read error. One entry per CDR3 protein, called by TCRdb with MiXCR from the PCR reads. This sample has some 25,000 distinct CDR3 sequences; approximately 53% occur once, and the top ten carry about 45%. Samples came from patients with localized non-small cell lung adenocarcinoma.

The V and J genes are TRBV4-1 and TRBJ2-5, with 8 nucleotides matching TRBD2. The TCR was taken from a male donor with lung adenocarcinoma. The CD4 and CD8 labels of this study may be unreliable. The sample comprised CD8+ T cells from the center of a lung tumor. The CDR3 is CASSYRSGNEQYF. CDR3 in DNA: TGCGCCAGCAGCTACCGTAGCGGGAATGAGCAGTACTTC.